Sequencing of this TCR beta chain was carried out in a study of PD-1 blockade in classical Hodgkin lymphoma. Points from the study as a whole: By cycle point C4D1, TCR diversity had risen significantly in CD4+ cells (but not CD8+ cells). Nivolumab initiated under 1 year post-ASCT led to patient exclusion.

Concerning this clone: Its antigen remains unknown.

Losses at the gene ends were 4 bases for V and 6 bases for J; bases not matched to a gene: 9. The length of the CDR3 is 15 residues. Germline-derived CDR1 and CDR2 are SEHNR and FQNEAQ (reference sequence). Time point defined: cycle 4 day 1 (C4D1), after less than 7 weeks of nivolumab. Brentuximab vedotin exposure varied, and every patient relapsed after autologous stem cell transplantation. Best responses fell into complete response, partial response or progressive disease. Libraries were prepared by immunoSEQ multiplex PCR; TCRdb keeps only in-frame clonotypes and omits some of them. The table has tens of thousands of clones, about 81% seen once.

The sequenced sample was peripheral blood mononuclear cells (PBMCs), obtained before the fourth cycle of nivolumab. This TCR was sampled from a human donor with classical Hodgkin lymphoma. The chain is built from TRBV7-9 and TRBJ1-5; 7 nucleotides line up with TRBD1. The CDR3 loop is CASSSGQEVRQPQHF. The CDR3 DNA reads TGTGCCAGCAGCTCAGGACAGGAGGTTCGTCAGCCCCAGCATTTT.